The 15 T cell receptor beta chains below come from one sample, sequenced in a study of T cell changes during pregnancy in multiple sclerosis. The repertoire was sequenced with immunoSEQ multiplex PCR; TCRdb's copy has only in-frame clones and lacks some. The table includes around 50,000 clones, under 95% detected once. The source was CD4+ T cells from peripheral blood mononuclear cells, collected in the second trimester of pregnancy. These receptors were taken from a female donor with multiple sclerosis, enrolled in a pregnancy study.

The chain combines TRBV18 with TRBJ2-2; TRBD2 is a possible D gene (5 bases). Trimming removed 6 bases from V and 3 bases from J, with 17 bases in between. This CDR3 is 16 amino acids long. The germline gives CDR1 KGHSH, CDR2 LQKENI. This CDR3 is CASSTLATSYTGELFF. The CDR3 DNA follows: TGTGCCAGCTCCACCCTAGCCACGAGTTACACCGGGGAGCTGTTTTTT.

The rearrangement uses TRBV18 and TRBJ2-2; perhaps TRBD1 as D (6 bases). Germline CDR1 is KGHSH and CDR2 is LQKENI. This CDR3 has 13 amino acids. Trimming shortened V by 7 bases and J by 5 bases, and 11 bases separated the two germline ends. The CDR3 reads CASCLGATGELFF. The CDR3 DNA sequence: TGTGCCAGCTGCCTGGGGGCGACCGGGGAGCTGTTTTTT.

The gene calls are TRBV27 and TRBJ1-2; TRBD1 agrees at 8 bases. This CDR3 has 15 amino acids. Unmatched junction bases numbered 9, after V lost 6 bases and J lost 3 bases. Germline CDR1 and CDR2: MNHEY and SMNVEV (reference sequence). CDR3 sequence (DNA): TGTGCCAGCAGCGTAGGGACAGGCACCGACTATGGCTACACCTTC. This codes for CASSVGTGTDYGYTF.

The chain recombines TRBV10-3 with TRBJ1-2, with TRBD1 as a possible D gene (5 bases). There are 16 residues in the CDR3. Per the germline V gene, CDR1 is ENHRY and CDR2 is SYGVKD. The V gene lost 0 bases and the J gene lost 4 bases, with 15 bases spanning the gap. CDR3 region: CAISESEGKGFYGYTF. In DNA form, the CDR3 reads TGTGCCATCAGTGAGTCGGAGGGGAAGGGTTTCTATGGCTACACCTTC.

This chain links TRBV11-2 with TRBJ2-2; 7 bases are shared with TRBD1. The CDR3 runs 15 residues. Germline V gene data show CDR1 as SGHAT and CDR2 as FQNNGV. Trimming at V came to 1 base and at J to 8 bases, leaving 7 bases not matched to a gene. The DNA for the CDR3 is TGTGCCAGCAGCTTAGGCGGACCGGGACAGGGGGAGCTGTTTTTT. Encoded protein: CASSLGGPGQGELFF.

The rearrangement links TRBV10-3 to TRBJ2-1; a weak D match, TRBD1 (5 bases). Trimming cost V 6 bases and J 0 bases, with 9 bases left between them. The CDR3 runs 14 residues. The germline V gene encodes CDR1 ENHRY and CDR2 SYGVKD. In DNA form, the CDR3 reads TGTGCCATCAGACCAGACAGCTCCTACAATGAGCAGTTCTTC. This gives the protein CAIRPDSSYNEQFF.

This chain joins TRBV11-2 and TRBJ2-7; D remains unclear. Trimming shortened V by 4 bases and J by 1 base, and 5 bases separated the two germline ends. CDR3 size: 12 residues. Germline CDR1 SGHAT, CDR2 FQNNGV. For the CDR3, the DNA is TGTGCCAGCAGCTCCACTTCCTACGAGCAGTACTTC. Its translation is CASSSTSYEQYF.

The chain combines TRBV25-1 with TRBJ2-7; 11 nucleotides align to TRBD2. The CDR3 spans 15 residues. The J segment lost 4 bases and the V segment lost 1 base, leaving 3 bases of the junction unmatched. The germline gives CDR1 MGHDK, CDR2 SYGVNS. CDR3 DNA: TGTGCCAGCAGTGAATGGGGACTAGCGGATTACGAGCAGTACTTC. This sequence encodes CASSEWGLADYEQYF.

V and J are TRBV11-2 and TRBJ1-2; D is unclear. The CDR3 runs 12 residues. Deletions cut 5 bases from V and 3 bases from J, with 7 bases between. CDR1 is SGHAT and CDR2 is FQNNGV in the germline V gene. In DNA, the CDR3 is TGTGCCAGCAGCGAACGGGACTATGGCTACACCTTC. Its translation is CASSERDYGYTF.

The chain joins TRBV5-1 to TRBJ1-4; D ambiguous. Germline assignment: CDR1 SGHRS and CDR2 YFSETQ. The V and J ends lost 1 base and 5 bases respectively, with 12 bases between them. This CDR3 comprises 15 residues. This chain's CDR3 is CASSLQEGPNEKLFF. In DNA, the CDR3 is TGCGCCAGCAGCTTGCAGGAGGGCCCGAATGAAAAACTGTTTTTT.

The chain is built from TRBV18 and TRBJ1-2; 7 bases match TRBD1. The germline V gene has CDR1 KGHSH and CDR2 LQKENI. The CDR3 has 15 residues. V lost 3 bases and J lost 0; bases outside the gene matches: 4. The CDR3 nucleotides read TGTGCCAGCTCACCCTCGACAGGGACTAACTATGGCTACACCTTC. Encoded protein: CASSPSTGTNYGYTF.

This chain links TRBV9 with TRBJ2-3; no clear D gene. Trimming removed 3 bases at V and 0 bases at J, with 8 bases between. This CDR3 is 14 amino acids long. Germline lookup yields CDR1 SGDLS and CDR2 YYNGEE. The CDR3 reads CASSAHLSTDTQYF. CDR3 nucleotides: TGTGCCAGCAGCGCCCACCTAAGCACAGATACGCAGTATTTT.

The gene calls are TRBV11-2 and TRBJ1-4; 7 bases map to TRBD1. Losses at the gene ends were 3 bases for V and 4 bases for J; bases not matched to a gene: 14. The CDR3 is made up of 18 amino acids. The germline gives CDR1 SGHAT, CDR2 FQNNGV. The CDR3 DNA reads TGTGCCAGCAGCTTTAGGGGGACAGCCCGAGTAGTTAATGAAAAACTGTTTTTT. It is translated as CASSFRGTARVVNEKLFF.

In regard to this clone: A junction boundary mismatches the germline segment, possibly from a read error. The chain recombines TRBV27 with TRBJ1-1; no definite D call. This CDR3 comprises 14 residues. Germline assignment: CDR1 MNHEY and CDR2 SMNVEV (reference sequence). The CDR3 DNA follows: TGTGCCGGCAGTTCGCTCGGGGTGAACACTGAAGCTTTCTTT. It is translated as CAGSSLGVNTEAFF.

This CDR3 reads CASSIAADHNQPQHF. In nucleotides, the CDR3 is TGTGCCAGTAGTATCGCGGCAGACCACAATCAGCCCCAGCATTTT. This chain uses TRBV19 with TRBJ1-5; D is unresolved. The V gene lost 3 bases and the J gene lost 3 bases, with 12 bases spanning the gap. CDR3 length: 15 residues. Germline CDR1 reads LNHDA; CDR2 reads SQIVND (reference sequence).